This is a list of T cell receptor beta chains from one sample in a study of STAT3 mutations in large granular lymphocyte leukemia. The repertoire was sequenced with immunoSEQ multiplex PCR; TCRdb's copy has only in-frame clones and lacks some. This table has some 15,000 clones, over 70% appearing once. Material: peripheral blood mononuclear cells. These receptors originate from a man between 60 and 75 years old with T-cell large granular lymphocyte leukemia. Some clones in this sample may be carry-over from other donors' samples. CDR3s include the opening cysteine and the closing phenylalanine or tryptophan. The D gene is left open where the match is weak. Clone sizes are given selectively: once, few, many, or a class where the clone is expanded.

TRBD1	TRBJ2-2	TRBV4-3	-	TGCGCCAGCAGCCACCGACAGGGGGGGACCGGGGAGCTGTTTTTT	CASSHRQGGTGELFF
TRBD1	TRBJ1-1	TRBV7-9	-	TGTGCCAGCAGCTTAGAGGGACAGGACACTGAAGCTTTCTTT	CASSLEGQDTEAFF
-	TRBJ1-1	TRBV7-9	-	TGTGCCAGCAGCTTAAACAGGGTTTCGAACACTGAAGCTTTCTTT	CASSLNRVSNTEAFF
-	TRBJ2-1	TRBV11-2	-	TGTGCCAGCAGCTTGGGCTACAATGAGCAGTTCTTC	CASSLGYNEQFF
TRBD1	TRBJ1-1	TRBV5-1	-	TGCGCCAGCAGCTTGGGGGGGGGACGGACAGGCTCTGAAGCTTTCTTT	CASSLGGGRTGSEAFF
-	TRBJ2-5	TRBV7-9	once	TGTGCCAGCAGCTTAGTGGACGGATACCAAGAGACCCAGTACTTC	CASSLVDGYQETQYF
TRBD1	TRBJ2-1	TRBV6-1	once	TGTGCCAGCAGTGAAGGAGGACAGGGCAATGAGCAGTTCTTC	CASSEGGQGNEQFF
TRBD2	TRBJ2-5	TRBV7-3	-	TGTGCCAGCAGCTCGGCCGGGACTAGCCAAGAGACCCAGTACTTC	CASSSAGTSQETQYF
-	TRBJ2-1	TRBV19	-	TGTGCCAGTAGTATGGTTGGAAATGAGCAGTTCTTC	CASSMVGNEQFF
TRBD2	TRBJ2-3	TRBV5-1	-	TGCGCCAGCAGACCCATAGGAAGCGGGAGCTATCTAGATACGCAGTATTTT	CASRPIGSGSYLDTQYF
-	TRBJ1-1	TRBV18	once	TGTGCCAGCTCACCACCTTTGTCGGCGATGAGCACTGAAGCTTTCTTT	CASSPPLSAMSTEAFF
TRBD2	TRBJ2-3	TRBV30	-	TGTGCCTGGAGCAACAAGCGGGAGGGAACAGATACGCAGTATTTT	CAWSNKREGTDTQYF
TRBD2	TRBJ2-2	TRBV9	-	TGTGCCAGCAGCCCCCGGGGGGGGGTAAGGGCCGGGGAGCTGTTTTTT	CASSPRGGVRAGELFF
-	TRBJ1-1	TRBV18	-	TGTGCCAGCTCACCACTTGAAAGGGCGGCGAACACTGAAGCTTTCTTT	CASSPLERAANTEAFF
TRBD1	TRBJ1-6	TRBV7-2	-	TGTGCCAGCAGCTTCTCGGGACAGTCCGTGGAACCCCTCCACTTT	CASSFSGQSVEPLHF
TRBD2	TRBJ2-3	TRBV11-2	-	TGTGCCAGCAGCGGCGGGAGCCCCTTACAAGATACGCAGTATTTT	CASSGGSPLQDTQYF
-	TRBJ2-1	TRBV4-2	-	TGTGCCAGCAGCCCAAGTGGTTCCTACAATGAGCAGTTCTTC	CASSPSGSYNEQFF
TRBD1	TRBJ1-1	TRBV7-9	-	TGTGCCAGCAGCTTAACAGGGGTCCTCCCGAACACTGAAGCTTTCTTT	CASSLTGVLPNTEAFF
TRBD2	TRBJ2-5	TRBV19	-	TGTGCCAGTAGTCCGCGACTAGCGGGGAACCAAGAGACCCAGTACTTC	CASSPRLAGNQETQYF
TRBD2	TRBJ2-3	TRBV6-5	once	TGTGCCAGCAGTTACAGTCTAGCGGGATTCACAGATACGCAGTATTTT	CASSYSLAGFTDTQYF
-	TRBJ2-7	TRBV28	medium-sized	TGTGCCAGCAAAGGGTCCGACGAGCAGTACTTC	CASKGSDEQYF
-	TRBJ1-5	TRBV7-8	-	TGTGCCAGCAGCTTTGAGGTCGAGGGTAATCAGCCCCAGCATTTT	CASSFEVEGNQPQHF
TRBD1	TRBJ2-1	TRBV5-4	-	TGTGCCAGCAGCATCGGACAGGGGCTGGAATATGAGCAGTTCTTC	CASSIGQGLEYEQFF
-	TRBJ2-3	TRBV5-1	-	TGCGCCAGCAGCTTGCGAGGGGTCCGCACAGATACGCAGTATTTT	CASSLRGVRTDTQYF
-	TRBJ2-7	TRBV4-3	-	TGCGCCAGCAGCCAAGGGACCACCCAATCCTACGAGCAGTACTTC	CASSQGTTQSYEQYF
-	TRBJ2-6	TRBV14	-	TGTGCCAGCAGCCAAGGCAGCTCTGGGGCCAACGTCCTGACTTTC	CASSQGSSGANVLTF
-	TRBJ2-7	TRBV5-1	once	TGCGCCAGCAGCGCTAAAACAGGGTTGGTTGAGCAGTACTTC	CASSAKTGLVEQYF
TRBD2	TRBJ2-1	TRBV5-6	-	TGTGCCAGCAGCTTAAGACTAGCGGGGGCCGGGGATGAGCAGTTCTTC	CASSLRLAGAGDEQFF
TRBD2	TRBJ2-7	TRBV7-3	-	TGTGCCAGCAGCGCACAACTAGCGGGAGGGGGCGAGCAGTACTTC	CASSAQLAGGGEQYF
-	TRBJ1-1	TRBV6-5	-	TGTGCCAGCAGTTACGAGCCCGGCACTGAAGCTTTCTTT	CASSYEPGTEAFF
-	TRBJ1-5	TRBV28	-	TGTGCCAGCAGTAACCCCCGGGGGTATAGCAATCAGCCCCAGCATTTT	CASSNPRGYSNQPQHF
TRBD2	TRBJ2-5	TRBV27	-	TGTGCCAGCAGTTCCTCCGGGACTAGCGGGGGGCGGGTGAGGACCCAGTACTTC	CASSSSGTSGGRVRTQYF
-	TRBJ2-2	TRBV6-5	-	TGTGCCAGCAGGACCGCCGGGGAGCTGTTTTTT	CASRTAGELFF
-	TRBJ1-4	TRBV7-9	-	TGTGCCAGCAGCTTAGTAGGCTTGGAAAAACTGTTTTTT	CASSLVGLEKLFF
-	TRBJ2-1	TRBV30	-	TGTGTCTGGAGTGTAGGAGCGATTGAGCAGTTCTTC	CVWSVGAIEQFF
TRBD1	TRBJ2-1	TRBV7-9	-	TGTGCTTGCAGGTCGGACAGGGCAGATGAGCAGTTCTTC	CACRSDRADEQFF
-	TRBJ2-7	TRBV6-5	-	TGTGCCAGCAGTTACTCGTTAGGGGAATCCTACGAGCAGTACTTC	CASSYSLGESYEQYF
TRBD2	TRBJ2-3	TRBV5-3	-	TGTACCCTAAAATTGACTAGCGGGAGGAAGACTAGCACAGATACGCAGTATTTT	CTLKLTSGRKTSTDTQYF
-	TRBJ2-1	TRBV5-1	-	TGCGCCAGCAGCTTGAGGTTGAACAATGAGCAGTTCTTC	CASSLRLNNEQFF
TRBD2	TRBJ2-1	TRBV29-1	-	TGCAGCGTTGAACTAGCGGGAGTACGCAATGAGCAGTTCTTC	CSVELAGVRNEQFF
-	TRBJ2-7	TRBV13	-	TGTGCCAGCAGCTTAGGGGTAGCGCCCACGGAGCAGTACTTC	CASSLGVAPTEQYF
-	TRBJ1-3	TRBV5-1	-	TGCGCCAGCAGCCCATTAGACGGAGGAAACACCATATATTTT	CASSPLDGGNTIYF
TRBD2	TRBJ2-7	TRBV6-5	-	TGTGCCAGCAGTTCCGCCAAAAGCGGGAGGGTAGGCGAGCAGTACTTC	CASSSAKSGRVGEQYF
-	TRBJ2-2	TRBV5-1	once	TGCGCCAGCAGCTTGGAGGACCCAGGAACCGGGGAGCTGTTTTTT	CASSLEDPGTGELFF
TRBD1	TRBJ2-5	TRBV11-2	-	TGTGCCAGCAGCTTAGATGACAGGGCGACAGAGACCCAGTACTTC	CASSLDDRATETQYF